Shown below are 13 T cell receptor beta chains from a single sample sequenced in a study of post-analysis software for immune sequencing data. Study-wide findings and caveats: Controls had lower frequencies than patients of four or five TRBV segments, which included TRBV5-6, TRBV5-1 and TRBV20-1.

These receptors' antigens are unknown. Unique molecular identifiers had been added to the TCR beta cDNA libraries. In TCRdb, the PCR reads were re-called with MiXCR into one record per CDR3 protein. The sample shows some 260,000 distinct CDR3 sequences, 36% of them seen only once. The sequenced sample was blood. The receptors derive from a girl aged 5 to 17 with multiple sclerosis.

The gene calls are TRBV6-2 or TRBV6-3 and TRBJ1-2, with 8 bases lining up with TRBD1. Germline loops: CDR1 MNHEY, CDR2 SVGEGT. V lost 4 bases and J lost 4; bases outside the gene matches: 5. The CDR3 length is 14 residues. The CDR3 nucleotides are TGTGCCAGCAGTTCCGGAGACAGGGGCTATGGCTACACCTTC. As protein: CASSSGDRGYGYTF.

This clonotype was counted a few times. The V gene is TRBV5-1, the J gene TRBJ2-3; TRBD2 is a possible D gene (6 bases). The CDR3 consists of 17 residues. V was cut by 0 bases and J by 2 bases, with 16 bases left in between. The germline gives CDR1 SGHRS, CDR2 YFSETQ. The CDR3 bases are TGCGCCAGCAGCTTGGCCGGGAGCGGAACCCCCACAGATACGCAGTATTTT. It is translated as CASSLAGSGTPTDTQYF.

Notes on this clonotype: This sequence may be a read error, since a much larger clone differs from it by one base. The rearrangement links TRBV7-2 to TRBJ2-1; 11 nucleotides line up with TRBD2. V trimming: 5 bases; J trimming: 8 bases; junction bases outside the gene matches: 14. Germline CDR1 and CDR2: SGHTA and FQGNSA. The CDR3 sequence is 17 residues long. CDR3 nucleotide sequence: TGTGCCAGCAGCCCAAGTAGCGGGGGGGCCTGGTACGATGAGCAGTTCTTC. As protein: CASSPSSGGAWYDEQFF.

In this sample, this clonotype turned up many times. The chain uses TRBV20-1 and TRBJ2-3; D is uncertain. Germline loops: CDR1 DFQATT, CDR2 SNEGSKA (reference sequence). With 0 bases removed from V and 2 bases from J, the gap between germline ends came to 3 bases. The CDR3 is 12 residues long. CDR3 in DNA: TGCAGTGCTAGAGATCTCACAGATACGCAGTATTTT. Its protein is CSARDLTDTQYF.

This clonotype was recorded once. A much bigger clone sits one base away, suggesting this may be a read error. CDR3 amino acids: CASSVNVATYNEQFF. The CDR3, as DNA: TGTGCCAGCAGCGTAAACGTGGCCACCTACAATGAGCAGTTCTTC. The J gene is TRBJ2-1, the V gene TRBV9; unclear D gene. The CDR3 is 15 residues long. Germline loops: CDR1 SGDLS, CDR2 YYNGEE. Between the trimmed V and J ends, which lost 1 base and 2 bases, there was a span of 10 bases.

A remark on this clonotype: Since a much larger clone is just one base distant, this may be a read error. The chain combines TRBV6-5 with TRBJ2-7; 9 bases map to TRBD1. CDR3 length equals 16 residues. The V and J ends lost 6 bases and 7 bases, in that order; junction bases with no gene match: 16. Germline assignment: CDR1 MNHEY and CDR2 SVGAGI. The DNA of the CDR3 is TGTGCCAGCAGCCCGGACCGGGACAGGGAATTCAATGAGCAGTACTTC. Translated: CASSPDRDREFNEQYF.

A word on this clonotype: At one boundary the junction diverges from the germline segment, which might be a read error. Written as DNA, the CDR3 is TGTGCCGGCAGTTACCCTTCCGGAGATACGCAGTATTTT. It specifies CAGSYPSGDTQYF. This sequence joins TRBV27 and TRBJ2-3; D ambiguous. The CDR3 consists of 13 residues. CDR1 and CDR2 (germline): MNHEY, SMNVEV (reference sequence).

This clonotype was seen ten or more times. This chain connects TRBV20-1 to TRBJ2-4, with 9 bases identical to TRBD2. Germline assignment: CDR1 DFQATT and CDR2 SNEGSKA (reference sequence). V shed 0 bases and J 4 bases; nucleotides not matched to a gene: 7. The CDR3 is made up of 16 amino acids. CDR3 in DNA: TGCAGTGCTAGAGATTGGGCTAGCGGGGAGAAAAACATTCAGTACTTC. It specifies CSARDWASGEKNIQYF.

The chain uses TRBV4-1 and TRBJ2-7, with TRBD1 matching over 7 bases. CDR3 length: 15 amino acids. Trimming took 4 bases from V and 0 from J; bases not matched to a gene: 6. Germline-derived CDR1 and CDR2 are MGHRA and YSYEKL. The CDR3, as DNA: TGCGCCAGCAGCCCCCGGGACAGAAGCTCCTACGAGCAGTACTTC. Its translation is CASSPRDRSSYEQYF.

This clonotype has a handful of counts. This chain links TRBV20-1 with TRBJ1-1; TRBD1 agrees at 11 bases. The CDR3 totals 14 residues. The V segment lost 5 bases and the J segment 5 bases; nucleotides outside the gene matches: 7. The germline V gene has CDR1 DFQATT and CDR2 SNEGSKA (reference sequence). CDR3 loop: CSAFPGTGGTEAFF. For the CDR3, the DNA is TGCAGTGCTTTCCCCGGGACAGGGGGAACTGAAGCTTTCTTT.

A remark on this clonotype: At one boundary the junction diverges from the germline segment, which might be a read error. As DNA, the CDR3 is TGCACCAGCAGCTTGGCAGGGGGTCACACTGAAGCTTTCTTT. It yields the protein CTSSLAGGHTEAFF. V usage is TRBV5-1 and J usage is TRBJ1-1; 7 bases are shared with TRBD1. This CDR3 is 14 amino acids long. CDR1 and CDR2 (germline): SGHRS, YFSETQ.

As for this clonotype: The junction does not match germline at one end; this may be a read error. This chain connects TRBV19 to TRBJ1-5; D is possibly TRBD1 (5 bases). Germline-derived CDR1 and CDR2 are LNHDA and SQIVND (reference sequence). The CDR3 runs 14 residues. CDR3 bases: TGTGCCGGTAGAAGGACAACTAGCAATCAGCCCCAGCATTTT. It is translated as CAGRRTTSNQPQHF.

This clonotype was picked up many times. This chain connects TRBV5-1 to TRBJ2-4; possibly TRBD1 for D (7 bases). The CDR3 loop spans 16 amino acids. Trimming stripped 0 bases from V and 3 bases from J, with 13 bases between. Per germline, CDR1 SGHRS and CDR2 YFSETQ. CDR3 in DNA: TGCGCCAGCAGCTTGGCTGGAGGGGGCATCAAAAACATTCAGTACTTC. Amino acids: CASSLAGGGIKNIQYF. Filled out from reference TRBV5-1 and TRBJ2-4, the complete variable domain reads KAGVTQTPRYLIKTRGQQVTLSCSPISGHRSVSWYQQTPGQGLQFLFEYFSETQRNKGNFPGRFSGRQFSNSRSEMNVSTLELGDSALYLCASSLAGGGIKNIQYFGAGTRLSVL.